These 7 T cell receptor beta chains were all obtained from the same sample, sequenced in a study of memory CD8 T cells in hepatitis C reinfection. Time point reported: late/post reinfection, 12 to 24 weeks after detection. TCR sequencing was done directly ex vivo on sorted cells, without expansion in vitro. Profiling relied on immunoSEQ multiplex PCR, and the TCRdb table lists in-frame clones only, not all of them. The sample has some 50,000 clones; roughly 87% are singletons. Sequencing was carried out using naive CD8+ T cells sorted from blood. These receptors were obtained from a man between 18 and 35 years old with hepatitis C virus infection.

The genes are TRBV4-1 and TRBJ1-6; D may be TRBD1 (5 bases). Germline V gene data show CDR1 as MGHRA and CDR2 as YSYEKL. Trimming cost V 4 bases and J 7 bases, with 14 bases left between them. The length of the CDR3 is 15 residues. The CDR3 coding sequence is TGCGCCAGCAGCCCCGCTGACAGTATAAATTCACCCCTCCACTTT. Its protein product is CASSPADSINSPLHF.

This chain connects TRBV11-2 to TRBJ2-1, with 9 positions matching TRBD2. CDR3 length: 14 residues. CDR1 is SGHAT, CDR2 FQNNGV, per germline. The V and J ends lost 9 bases and 5 bases, in that order; junction bases with no gene match: 8. This CDR3 is CASRETSGHNEQFF. The CDR3 coding sequence is TGTGCCAGTAGGGAAACTAGCGGGCACAATGAGCAGTTCTTC.

The V gene is TRBV7-6, the J gene TRBJ2-3, with D possibly TRBD2 on 6 matching bases. The germline V gene has CDR1 SGHVS and CDR2 FNYEAQ. The CDR3 sequence is 11 residues long. Trimming cost V 5 bases and J 6 bases, with 6 bases left between them. The DNA for the CDR3 is TGTGCCAGCAGCCGGGGGGATACGCAGTATTTT. Amino acids: CASSRGDTQYF.

V gene TRBV5-4 combines with J gene TRBJ1-1; D call uncertain. The CDR3 totals 13 residues. The germline CDR1 and CDR2 sequences are SGHNT and YYREEE (reference sequence). Deletions cut 0 bases from V and 8 bases from J, with 11 bases between. This CDR3 reads CASSLESDFEAFF. CDR3 coding DNA: TGTGCCAGCAGCTTGGAAAGTGACTTCGAAGCTTTCTTT.

V gene TRBV27 combines with J gene TRBJ1-1, with D uncertain. CDR1 and CDR2 from the germline V gene are MNHEY and SMNVEV (reference sequence). This CDR3 contains 16 residues. With 8 bases removed from V and 0 bases from J, the gap between germline ends came to 19 bases. The CDR3 loop is CASPARRGLMNTEAFF. The CDR3 DNA follows: TGTGCCAGCCCCGCCCGGCGGGGTTTAATGAACACTGAAGCTTTCTTT.

V usage is TRBV4-1 and J usage is TRBJ1-1, with 10 nucleotides matching TRBD1. The CDR3 runs to 16 residues. Trimming took 0 bases from V and 4 from J; bases not matched to a gene: 5. Germline V gene lookup returns CDR1 MGHRA and CDR2 YSYEKL. The CDR3 region is CASSQEWTGGATEAFF. In DNA, the CDR3 is TGCGCCAGCAGCCAAGAATGGACAGGGGGGGCCACTGAAGCTTTCTTT.

The CDR3 nucleotides read TGTGCCAGCCTCCCCCCAGAAAACACGGAAAAACTGTTTTTT. It specifies CASLPPENTEKLFF. The rearrangement uses TRBV2 and TRBJ1-4; D is undetermined. The ends were cut back, 8 bases at V and 8 bases at J, with 18 bases in the middle. The CDR3 totals 14 residues. The germline CDR1 and CDR2 sequences are SNHLY and FYNNEI.